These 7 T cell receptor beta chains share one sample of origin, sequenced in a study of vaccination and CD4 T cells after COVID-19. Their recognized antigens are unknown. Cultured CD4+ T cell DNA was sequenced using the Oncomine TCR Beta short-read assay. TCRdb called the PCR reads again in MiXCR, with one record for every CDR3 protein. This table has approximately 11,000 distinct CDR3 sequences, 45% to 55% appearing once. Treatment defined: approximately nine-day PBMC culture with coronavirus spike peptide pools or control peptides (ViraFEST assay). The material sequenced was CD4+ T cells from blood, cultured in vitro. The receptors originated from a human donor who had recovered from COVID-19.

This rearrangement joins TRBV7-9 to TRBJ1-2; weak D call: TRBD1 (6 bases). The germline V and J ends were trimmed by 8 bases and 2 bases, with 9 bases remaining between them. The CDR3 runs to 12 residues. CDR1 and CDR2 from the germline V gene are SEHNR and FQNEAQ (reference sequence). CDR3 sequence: CASGQSNYGYTF. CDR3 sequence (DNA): TGTGCCAGCGGACAGAGCAACTATGGCTACACCTTC.

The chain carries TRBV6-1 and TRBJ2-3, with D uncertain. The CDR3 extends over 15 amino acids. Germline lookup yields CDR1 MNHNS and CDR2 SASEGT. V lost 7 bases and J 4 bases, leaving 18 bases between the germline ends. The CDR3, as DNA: TGTGCCAGCACTAAAGCCCTACCACCCGCAGATACGCAGTATTTT. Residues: CASTKALPPADTQYF.

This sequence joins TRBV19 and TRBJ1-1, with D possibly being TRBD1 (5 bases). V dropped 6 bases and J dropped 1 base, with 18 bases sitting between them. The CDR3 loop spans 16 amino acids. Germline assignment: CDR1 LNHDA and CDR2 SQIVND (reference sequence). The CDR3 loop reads CASSPIGALRNTEAFF. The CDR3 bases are TGTGCCAGTAGCCCGATCGGGGCACTTCGGAACACTGAAGCTTTCTTT.

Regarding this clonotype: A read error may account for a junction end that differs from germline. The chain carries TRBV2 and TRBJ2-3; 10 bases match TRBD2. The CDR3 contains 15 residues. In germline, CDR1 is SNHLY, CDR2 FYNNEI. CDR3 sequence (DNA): TGTGCCAGCAGCCCTCAGCGGGGGGGCACAGATACGCGGTATTTT. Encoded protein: CASSPQRGGTDTRYF.

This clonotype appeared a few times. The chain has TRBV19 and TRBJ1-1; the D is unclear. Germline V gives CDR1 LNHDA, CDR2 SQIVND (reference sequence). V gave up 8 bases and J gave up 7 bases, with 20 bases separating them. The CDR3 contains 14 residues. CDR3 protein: CASRSARVTDEAFF. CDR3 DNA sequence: TGTGCCAGTCGGTCAGCCCGCGTAACCGATGAAGCTTTCTTT.

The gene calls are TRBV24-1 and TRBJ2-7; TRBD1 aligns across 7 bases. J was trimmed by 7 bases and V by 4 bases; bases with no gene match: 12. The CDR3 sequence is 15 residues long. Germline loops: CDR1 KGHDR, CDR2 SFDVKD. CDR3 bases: TGTGCCACCAGTGAATCGGGAACAGGGGATCGAGAGCAGTACTTC. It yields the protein CATSESGTGDREQYF.

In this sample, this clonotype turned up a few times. The DNA for the CDR3 is TGTGCCAGCTCATCCCAGTATAGCAATCAGCCCCAGCATTTT. Residues: CASSSQYSNQPQHF. The chain has TRBV18 and TRBJ1-5; D unresolved. V was cut by 5 bases and J by 0 bases, with 8 bases left in between. From germline, CDR1 is KGHSH and CDR2 LQKENI. This CDR3 is built from 14 residues.